The 12 T cell receptor beta chains below all came from one sample that was sequenced in a study of blood T cells in healthy people across ages. Primers used in a second PCR of roughly 6 to 12 cycles were a sample-barcoded 5' primer and a J-beta primer mix. From the 5' RACE reads, TCRdb called clonotypes with MiXCR, one entry per CDR3 protein. This table holds hundreds of thousands of distinct CDR3 sequences, 45% to 50% found once. Sequencing used blood. All receptors derive from a woman aged 60-70 years in good health.

V is TRBV6-6 and J is TRBJ2-3, with 7 bases matching TRBD2. V lost 11 bases to trimming and J lost 1 base; unmatched junction nucleotides: 12. CDR1 is MNHNY, CDR2 SVGAGI, per germline (reference sequence). CDR3 length equals 15 residues. The CDR3, as DNA: TGTGCCGGCTCCGGGGGAGGGTGGGGCACAGATACGCAGTATTTT. Protein: CAGSGGGWGTDTQYF.

In this sample, this clonotype turned up a few times. The V call is TRBV29-1, the J call TRBJ2-5; 10 bases are a match to TRBD1. The V and J ends lost 5 bases and 5 bases, in that order; junction bases with no gene match: 11. In germline, CDR1 is SQVTM, CDR2 ANQGSEA. The CDR3 is made up of 15 amino acids. CDR3 amino acids: CSVLRGQGIGETQYF. CDR3 sequence (DNA): TGCAGCGTTCTAAGGGGACAGGGGATAGGGGAGACCCAGTACTTC.

The V and J genes are TRBV2 and TRBJ2-1; unclear D gene. Germline V gene sequence: CDR1 SNHLY, CDR2 FYNNEI. V was pared by 6 bases and J by 2 bases, with 17 bases between. The CDR3 contains 16 residues. The chain's CDR3 is CASSPTLLSTYNEQFF. In nucleotides, the CDR3 is TGTGCCAGCAGCCCTACTTTGCTGAGTACCTACAATGAGCAGTTCTTC.

The chain employs TRBV7-9 and TRBJ2-7; tentative D call: TRBD1 (6 bases). The V end lost 2 bases, the J end lost 2 bases, and 10 bases lay between the germline ends. Per germline, CDR1 SEHNR and CDR2 FQNEAQ (reference sequence). The CDR3 is made up of 14 amino acids. As DNA, the CDR3 is TGTGCCAGCAGCTTATATGAGGGGGCCTACGAGCAGTACTTC. Its protein is CASSLYEGAYEQYF.

The V call is TRBV6-4, the J call TRBJ2-3; perhaps TRBD2 as D (6 bases). The CDR3 runs to 14 residues. Germline loops: CDR1 MRHNA, CDR2 SNTAGT. V lost 3 bases and J lost 2, with 9 bases in between. CDR3 bases: TGTGCCAGCAGTGAAGGCGGGGCCACAGATACGCAGTATTTT. As protein: CASSEGGATDTQYF.

This clonotype was detected a few times. The CDR3 spells CASSDRDMGYGYTF. CDR3 sequence (DNA): TGTGCCAGCAGCGACCGGGACATGGGCTATGGCTACACCTTC. This chain connects TRBV3-1 to TRBJ1-2; possibly TRBD1 for D (6 bases). The CDR3 consists of 14 residues. Per germline, CDR1 LGHDT and CDR2 YNNKEL (reference sequence). Trimming pared 5 bases from V and 4 bases from J, leaving 14 bases between.

The chain combines TRBV7-2 with TRBJ2-1; TRBD2 matches 7 bases. The DNA end lines up better with TRBJ2-7; the J call may be wrong. Germline CDR1 reads SGHTA; CDR2 reads FQGNSA. The CDR3 consists of 14 residues. The CDR3 region has the DNA TGTGCCAGCAACCAAGGGAGGGGCTACAATGAGCAGTACTTC. Protein product: CASNQGRGYNEQYF.

V usage is TRBV11-3 and J usage is TRBJ2-1; TRBD2 might be the D (5 bases). The CDR3 is 14 residues long. The V end was cut by 5 bases, the J end by 12 bases, with 20 bases between. Germline V CDR1 and CDR2: SGHNT, YENEEA. The CDR3 protein is CASSRGSSSGWQFF. CDR3 DNA: TGTGCCAGCAGCCGCGGGTCTTCATCCGGTTGGCAGTTCTTC.

This clonotype was detected a few times. The rearrangement links TRBV20-1 to TRBJ2-7; TRBD2 matches at 9 bases. The J call may be wrong; the DNA end is better matched by TRBJ2-5. Germline V gene data show CDR1 as DFQATT and CDR2 as SNEGSKA (reference sequence). The CDR3 has 15 amino acids. CDR3 region: CSARDITGLAETQYF. The CDR3 DNA follows: TGCAGTGCTAGAGACATAACGGGACTAGCAGAGACCCAGTACTTC.

V usage is TRBV12-3 or TRBV12-4 and J usage is TRBJ2-7; 11 nucleotides match TRBD2. There are 15 residues in the CDR3. V dropped 7 bases and J dropped 0; count of bases not matched to a gene: 5. The CDR3 DNA reads as TGTGCCAGCACCGTAGCGGGAGGGAGCTCCTACGAGCAGTACTTC. Its protein product is CASTVAGGSSYEQYF.

This clonotype was observed a few times. The chain employs TRBV15 and TRBJ1-1; 9 bases are shared with TRBD1. The junction had 10 bases not matched to a gene; V was cut back by 1 base and J by 4 bases. The germline CDR1 and CDR2 sequences are LNHNV and YYDKDF (reference sequence). There are 17 residues in the CDR3. This CDR3 reads CATSRGTGVAVGTEAFF. DNA for the CDR3: TGTGCCACCAGCAGAGGGACAGGGGTCGCAGTGGGCACTGAAGCTTTCTTT.

Details on this clonotype: One junction end disagrees with the germline gene, perhaps due to a read error. The J gene is TRBJ2-1, the V gene TRBV15, with 7 bases identical to TRBD2. The CDR3 runs to 16 residues. Germline CDR1 is LNHNV and CDR2 is YYDKDF (reference sequence). The CDR3 loop is CATSRDRRGRGNVQFF. The CDR3, as DNA: TGTGCCACCAGCAGAGATCGTCGCGGGAGAGGCAATGTGCAGTTCTTC.